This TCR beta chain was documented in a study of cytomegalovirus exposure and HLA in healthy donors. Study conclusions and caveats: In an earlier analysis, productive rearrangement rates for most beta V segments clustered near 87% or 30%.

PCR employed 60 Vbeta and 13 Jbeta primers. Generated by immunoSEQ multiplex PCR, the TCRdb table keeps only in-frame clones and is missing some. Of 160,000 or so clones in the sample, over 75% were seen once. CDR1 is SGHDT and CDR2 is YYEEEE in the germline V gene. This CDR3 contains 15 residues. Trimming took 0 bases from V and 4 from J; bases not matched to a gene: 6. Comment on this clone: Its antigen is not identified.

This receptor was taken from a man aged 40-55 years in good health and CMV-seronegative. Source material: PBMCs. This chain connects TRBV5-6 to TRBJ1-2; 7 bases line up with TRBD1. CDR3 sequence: CASSLGTTGLYGYTF. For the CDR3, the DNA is TGTGCCAGCAGCTTGGGGACGACAGGGCTCTATGGCTACACCTTC.